Listed here are 28 T cell receptor beta chains from one sample, sequenced in a study of shared clonotypes between healthy human individuals. Sequencing was performed with immunoSEQ multiplex PCR; in TCRdb, only in-frame clones are kept and a portion is missing. The table shows about 2.4 million clones, with roughly 93% occurring only once. The sample was naive CD4+ T cells from PBMCs. The sample's subset: CD45RA+ positively selected. These receptors were obtained from a young man in good health. Some clones in this sample may be carry-over from other donors' samples.

This rearrangement joins TRBV28 to TRBJ1-2; D might be TRBD1 (5 bases). CDR3 length: 13 residues. Germline loops: CDR1 MDHEN, CDR2 SYDVKM. Trimming took 4 bases from V and 8 from J, leaving 14 bases between them. The CDR3 reads CASSYRTGRGYTF. CDR3 nucleotides: TGTGCCAGCAGTTATCGCACAGGAAGAGGCTACACCTTC.

The V call is TRBV11-2, the J call TRBJ2-1; 7 bases are shared with TRBD2. V was clipped by 5 bases and J by 2 bases; unmatched bases: 9. Germline V lookup: CDR1 SGHAT, CDR2 FQNNGV. The CDR3 runs 16 residues. CDR3 nucleotides: TGTGCCAGCAGCGCAAGGACTAGAATACCCTACAATGAGCAGTTCTTC. It is translated as CASSARTRIPYNEQFF. Full variable domain (outside the CDR3, taken from reference TRBV11-2 and TRBJ2-1): EAGVAQSPRYKIIEKRQSVAFWCNPISGHATLYWYQQILGQGPKLLIQFQNNGVVDDSQLPKDRFSAERLKGVDSTLKIQPAKLEDSAVYLCASSARTRIPYNEQFFGPGTRLTVL.

This chain connects TRBV5-1 to TRBJ2-5; 12 positions match TRBD2. The CDR3 runs to 15 residues. In germline, CDR1 is SGHRS, CDR2 YFSETQ. With V trimmed by 4 bases and J by 5 bases, 6 bases remained unmatched. The CDR3 sequence is CASSRLAGGPETQYF. DNA of the CDR3: TGCGCCAGCAGCCGGCTAGCGGGAGGGCCGGAGACCCAGTACTTC.

The V call is TRBV7-9, the J call TRBJ2-1; 7 nucleotides line up with TRBD2. The CDR3 is 17 residues long. The V gene end was trimmed by 4 bases and the J gene end by 4 bases; junction bases not matched to a gene: 13. Looked up from germline, CDR1 is SEHNR and CDR2 is FQNEAQ (reference sequence). The DNA of the CDR3 is TGTGCCAGCAGCTCTAAGTGGGAGGGCCCCCCGTACAATGAGCAGTTCTTC. It codes for CASSSKWEGPPYNEQFF.

To note about this clone: Other nucleotide sequences from this sample produce the same CDR3. This rearrangement joins TRBV4-1 to TRBJ1-4; D gene uncertain. The CDR3 is made up of 15 amino acids. Trimming took off 4 bases at V and 0 bases at J, with 9 bases between the two ends. The germline gives CDR1 MGHRA, CDR2 YSYEKL. CDR3 DNA: TGCGCCAGCAGCCGGCCAGGTGCAACTAATGAAAAACTGTTTTTT. This codes for CASSRPGATNEKLFF.

This clone appeared once. The J gene is TRBJ1-1, the V gene TRBV28; D remains ambiguous. This CDR3 has 15 amino acids. V was trimmed by 8 bases and J by 4 bases, leaving 20 bases between them. CDR1 is MDHEN and CDR2 is SYDVKM in the germline V gene. The CDR3 DNA is TGTGCCAGCCATACGGGGTCAGTGCGTGCCACTGAAGCTTTCTTT. Translation gives CASHTGSVRATEAFF.

Details on this clone: The identical CDR3 is also encoded by other nucleotide sequences in the sample. The J gene is TRBJ1-1, the V gene TRBV7-9; D perhaps matches TRBD1 (6 bases). In germline, CDR1 is SEHNR, CDR2 FQNEAQ (reference sequence). The CDR3 has 13 residues. V lost 5 bases and J 1 base, leaving 8 bases between the germline ends. CDR3 sequence reads: CASSRTENTEAFF. The CDR3 nucleotides are TGTGCCAGCAGCCGGACAGAGAACACTGAAGCTTTCTTT.

This rearrangement joins TRBV4-2 to TRBJ1-2; D remains unclear. Germline V gives CDR1 LGHNA, CDR2 YNFKEQ. The length of the CDR3 is 13 residues. The V end lost 0 bases, the J end lost 3 bases, and 5 bases lay between the germline ends. CDR3 DNA: TGTGCCAGCAGCCAAGACGGTCACTATGGCTACACCTTC. Translation gives CASSQDGHYGYTF.

The rearrangement uses TRBV19 and TRBJ1-1; TRBD1 agrees at 8 bases. CDR3 length: 15 residues. Germline CDR1 LNHDA, CDR2 SQIVND (reference sequence). Unmatched junction bases numbered 4, after V lost 4 bases and J lost 0 bases. Here the CDR3 DNA reads TGTGCCAGTAGTAAACGGACAGGGTTGAACACTGAAGCTTTCTTT. Translating it yields CASSKRTGLNTEAFF.

The chain couples TRBV28 to TRBJ2-2; D remains ambiguous. Germline CDR1 MDHEN, CDR2 SYDVKM. The CDR3 contains 15 residues. Trimming left V 1 base short and J 0 bases short, with 6 bases between. This CDR3 is CASSLSPTNTGELFF. The CDR3 DNA sequence: TGTGCCAGCAGTTTATCTCCTACGAACACCGGGGAGCTGTTTTTT.

The genes are TRBV5-1 and TRBJ2-7; 16 bases line up with TRBD2. The CDR3 is made up of 16 amino acids. With V trimmed by 3 bases and J by 6 bases, 6 bases remained unmatched. Germline loops: CDR1 SGHRS, CDR2 YFSETQ. The CDR3 reads CASSSGTSGRASEQYF. CDR3 nucleotide sequence: TGCGCCAGCAGCTCCGGGACTAGCGGGAGGGCCTCCGAGCAGTACTTC. Full variable domain (remainder filled in from reference TRBV5-1 and TRBJ2-7): KAGVTQTPRYLIKTRGQQVTLSCSPISGHRSVSWYQQTPGQGLQFLFEYFSETQRNKGNFPGRFSGRQFSNSRSEMNVSTLELGDSALYLCASSSGTSGRASEQYFGPGTRLTVT.

V usage is TRBV11-2 and J usage is TRBJ2-6; 7 bases are shared with TRBD2. Germline trimming cut 1 base from V and 2 bases from J; bases unmatched to any gene: 8. This CDR3 has 18 residues. CDR1 SGHAT and CDR2 FQNNGV come from the germline V gene. The CDR3 coding sequence is TGTGCCAGCAGCTTAGTGGGTCGGGGAGGGCCTGGGGCCAACGTCCTGACTTTC. Its protein is CASSLVGRGGPGANVLTF. The variable domain in full, completed from reference TRBV11-2 and TRBJ2-6, reads EAGVAQSPRYKIIEKRQSVAFWCNPISGHATLYWYQQILGQGPKLLIQFQNNGVVDDSQLPKDRFSAERLKGVDSTLKIQPAKLEDSAVYLCASSLVGRGGPGANVLTFGAGSRLTVL.

This chain uses TRBV25-1 with TRBJ2-4; D not resolved. Germline V lookup: CDR1 MGHDK, CDR2 SYGVNS. The CDR3 sequence is 12 residues long. V shed 3 bases and J shed 7 bases, with 7 bases lying between them. The CDR3 coding sequence is TGTGCCAGCAGTGACTCGGGTAACATTCAGTACTTC. Translating gives CASSDSGNIQYF.

This chain connects TRBV5-1 to TRBJ2-2, with 8 bases fitting TRBD1. The germline gives CDR1 SGHRS, CDR2 YFSETQ. J was trimmed by 6 bases and V by 6 bases; bases with no gene match: 13. The CDR3 covers 16 residues. The chain's CDR3 is CASKPTGGTRPGELFF. The CDR3 DNA reads as TGCGCCAGCAAACCCACAGGGGGAACAAGACCCGGGGAGCTGTTTTTT.

This chain links TRBV5-5 with TRBJ2-2; 8 positions match TRBD1. V was pared by 4 bases and J by 7 bases, with 6 bases of the junction left unmatched. CDR3 length: 14 residues. Looked up from germline, CDR1 is SGHKS and CDR2 is YYEKEE (reference sequence). In DNA form, the CDR3 reads TGTGCCAGCAGCCCCCGGGACAGGATCGGGGAGCTGTTTTTT. Translated: CASSPRDRIGELFF.

This clone was found once. V is TRBV7-2 and J is TRBJ2-6, with D perhaps given as TRBD1 or TRBD2 (6 bases each). The V end lost 5 bases, the J end lost 2 bases, and 13 bases lay between the germline ends. CDR1 and CDR2 (germline): SGHTA, FQGNSA. The CDR3 runs to 16 residues. The CDR3 loop reads CASSRGPGAGANVLTF. The CDR3 nucleotides are TGTGCCAGCAGCCGGGGGCCGGGTGCTGGGGCCAACGTCCTGACTTTC.

The genes are TRBV6-1 and TRBJ2-7; 7 bases map to TRBD2. There are 14 residues in the CDR3. V was pared by 7 bases and J by 6 bases, with 12 bases of the junction left unmatched. Germline V lookup: CDR1 MNHNS, CDR2 SASEGT. The CDR3 coding sequence is TGTGCCAGCACCCTCGAGCGGGACGTGGGCGAGCAGTACTTC. It codes for CASTLERDVGEQYF.

The genes are TRBV5-4 and TRBJ2-3; the D is unclear. The CDR3 runs to 12 residues. Germline CDR1 is SGHNT and CDR2 is YYREEE (reference sequence). Deletions cut 2 bases from V and 4 bases from J, with 5 bases between. In DNA form, the CDR3 reads TGTGCCAGCAGCTTCGCTTCAGATACGCAGTATTTT. Protein: CASSFASDTQYF.

As regards this clone: At the DNA level, this CDR3 is encoded by other sequences in the same sample as well. The gene calls are TRBV5-4 and TRBJ2-3; 8 bases fit TRBD2. V was clipped by 2 bases and J by 2 bases; unmatched bases: 7. In germline, CDR1 is SGHNT, CDR2 YYREEE (reference sequence). The CDR3 contains 16 residues. For the CDR3, the DNA is TGTGCCAGCAGCTTTCGGCTAGCGGGTAACACAGATACGCAGTATTTT. Residues: CASSFRLAGNTDTQYF.

V usage is TRBV18 and J usage is TRBJ2-2; no definite D call. The CDR3 spans 16 residues. Between the trimmed V and J ends, which lost 0 bases and 0 bases, there was a span of 8 bases. Germline CDR1 KGHSH, CDR2 LQKENI. CDR3 sequence: CASSPPSLPNTGELFF. CDR3 nucleotides: TGTGCCAGCTCACCACCCTCGCTACCGAACACCGGGGAGCTGTTTTTT.

The chain is built from TRBV7-2 and TRBJ2-7; 13 nucleotides line up with TRBD2. Looked up from germline, CDR1 is SGHTA and CDR2 is FQGNSA. The CDR3 loop spans 16 amino acids. V trimming: 5 bases; J trimming: 2 bases; junction bases outside the gene matches: 6. The CDR3 bases are TGTGCCAGCAGCACGGGACTAGCGGGGACTACCTACGAGCAGTACTTC. It specifies CASSTGLAGTTYEQYF. The full variable domain, in which reference TRBV7-2 and TRBJ2-7 provide the parts outside the CDR3, is GAGVSQSPSNKVTEKGKDVELRCDPISGHTALYWYRQSLGQGLEFLIYFQGNSAPDKSGLPSDRFSAERTGGSVSTLTIQRTQQEDSAVYLCASSTGLAGTTYEQYFGPGTRLTVT.

CDR3 residues: CASSLATASTDTQYF. DNA of the CDR3: TGCGCCAGCAGCTTGGCTACAGCCTCCACAGATACGCAGTATTTT. The chain carries TRBV5-1 and TRBJ2-3; D is unclear. V was trimmed by 0 bases and J by 2 bases, leaving 10 bases between them. The length of the CDR3 is 15 residues. CDR1 is SGHRS and CDR2 is YFSETQ in the germline V gene.

This clone was seen a few times. The chain carries TRBV28 and TRBJ1-5; tentative D call: TRBD1 (6 bases). The V end was cut by 5 bases, the J end by 7 bases, with 12 bases between. The CDR3 sequence is 13 residues long. The germline gives CDR1 MDHEN, CDR2 SYDVKM. The DNA for the CDR3 is TGTGCCAGCAGTCCCAGGACAGCACAGCCCCAGCATTTT. This gives the protein CASSPRTAQPQHF. Looking up the rest from reference TRBV28 and TRBJ1-5 gives the full variable domain: DVKVTQSSRYLVKRTGEKVFLECVQDMDHENMFWYRQDPGLGLRLIYFSYDVKMKEKGDIPEGYSVSREKKERFSLILESASTNQTSMYLCASSPRTAQPQHFGDGTRLSIL.

The rearrangement uses TRBV5-8 and TRBJ1-5; 11 bases agree with TRBD1. J lost 6 bases, V lost 4 bases, and 9 bases had no gene match. The CDR3 is 16 amino acids. Per germline, CDR1 SGHTS and CDR2 YDEGEE. CDR3 sequence: CASSALGQGAGQPQHF. The CDR3 DNA sequence: TGTGCCAGCAGCGCATTAGGACAGGGGGCCGGTCAGCCCCAGCATTTT. Full variable domain (rest looked up from reference TRBV5-8 and TRBJ1-5): EAGVTQSPTHLIKTRGQQATLRCSPISGHTSVYWYQQALGLGLQFLLWYDEGEERNRGNFPPRFSGRQFPNYSSELNVNALELEDSALYLCASSALGQGAGQPQHFGDGTRLSIL.

There are a few counts of this clone. V is TRBV5-1 and J is TRBJ1-1; no clear D. The CDR3 contains 13 residues. Germline V gene data show CDR1 as SGHRS and CDR2 as YFSETQ. V was clipped by 3 bases and J by 6 bases, with 12 bases between them. CDR3 sequence: CASSSYPESEAFF. CDR3 nucleotides: TGCGCCAGCAGCTCCTATCCTGAGTCTGAAGCTTTCTTT.

The chain has TRBV6-1 and TRBJ1-1; D is ambiguous. This CDR3 spans 14 amino acids. V was clipped by 3 bases and J by 2 bases, with 10 bases between them. Germline lookup yields CDR1 MNHNS and CDR2 SASEGT. The CDR3 DNA follows: TGTGCCAGCAGTGATCGGGGAGCAAACACTGAAGCTTTCTTT. Translation: CASSDRGANTEAFF.

The rearrangement uses TRBV5-6 and TRBJ2-5, with TRBD1 matching 8 bases. V gave up 3 bases and J gave up 1 base; unmatched junction bases: 5. CDR3 length: 15 residues. Germline lookup yields CDR1 SGHDT and CDR2 YYEEEE. CDR3 bases: TGTGCCAGCAGCTCCACAGGGGGGACCCAAGAGACCCAGTACTTC. It specifies CASSSTGGTQETQYF. Filled out from reference TRBV5-6 and TRBJ2-5, the complete variable domain reads DAGVTQSPTHLIKTRGQQVTLRCSPKSGHDTVSWYQQALGQGPQFIFQYYEEEERQRGNFPDRFSGHQFPNYSSELNVNALLLGDSALYLCASSSTGGTQETQYFGPGTRLLVL.

The rearrangement joins TRBV6-5 to TRBJ1-1; D might be TRBD1 (6 bases). CDR3 size: 13 residues. The V end was cut by 8 bases, the J end by 5 bases, with 15 bases between. Per germline, CDR1 MNHEY and CDR2 SVGAGI. CDR3 in amino acids: CASSSGVRTEAFF. The CDR3 coding sequence is TGTGCCAGCTCCTCAGGGGTGAGGACTGAAGCTTTCTTT.